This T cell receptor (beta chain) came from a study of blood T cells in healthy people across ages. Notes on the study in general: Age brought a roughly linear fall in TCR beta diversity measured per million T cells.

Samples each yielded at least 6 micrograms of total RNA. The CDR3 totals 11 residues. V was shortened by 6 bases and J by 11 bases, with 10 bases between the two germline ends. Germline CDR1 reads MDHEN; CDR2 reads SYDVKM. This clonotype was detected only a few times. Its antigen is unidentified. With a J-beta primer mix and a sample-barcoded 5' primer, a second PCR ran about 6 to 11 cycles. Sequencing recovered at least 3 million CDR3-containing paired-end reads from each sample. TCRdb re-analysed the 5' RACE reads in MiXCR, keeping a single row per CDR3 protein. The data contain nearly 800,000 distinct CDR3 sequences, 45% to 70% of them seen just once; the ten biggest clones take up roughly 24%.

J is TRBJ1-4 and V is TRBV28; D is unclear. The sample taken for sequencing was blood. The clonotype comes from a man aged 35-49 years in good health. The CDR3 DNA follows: TGTGCCAGCAGGGACTCAGAGAAACTGTTTTTT. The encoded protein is CASRDSEKLFF. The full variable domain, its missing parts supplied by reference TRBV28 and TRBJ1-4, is DVKVTQSSRYLVKRTGEKVFLECVQDMDHENMFWYRQDPGLGLRLIYFSYDVKMKEKGDIPEGYSVSREKKERFSLILESASTNQTSMYLCASRDSEKLFFGSGTQLSVL.